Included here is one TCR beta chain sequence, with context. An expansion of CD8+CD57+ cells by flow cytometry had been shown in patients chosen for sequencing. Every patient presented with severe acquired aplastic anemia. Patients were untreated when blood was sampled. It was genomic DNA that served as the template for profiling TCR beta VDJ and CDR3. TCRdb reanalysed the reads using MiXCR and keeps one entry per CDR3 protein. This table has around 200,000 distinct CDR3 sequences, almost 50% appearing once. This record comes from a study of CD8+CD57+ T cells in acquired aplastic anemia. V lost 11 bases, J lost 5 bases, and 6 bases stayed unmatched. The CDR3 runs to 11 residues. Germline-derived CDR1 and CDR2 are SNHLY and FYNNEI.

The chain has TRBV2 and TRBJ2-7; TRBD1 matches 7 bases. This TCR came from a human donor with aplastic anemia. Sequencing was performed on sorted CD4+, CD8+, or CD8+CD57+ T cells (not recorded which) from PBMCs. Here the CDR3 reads CAGGQDDEQYF. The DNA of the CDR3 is TGTGCCGGAGGACAGGACGACGAGCAGTACTTC.